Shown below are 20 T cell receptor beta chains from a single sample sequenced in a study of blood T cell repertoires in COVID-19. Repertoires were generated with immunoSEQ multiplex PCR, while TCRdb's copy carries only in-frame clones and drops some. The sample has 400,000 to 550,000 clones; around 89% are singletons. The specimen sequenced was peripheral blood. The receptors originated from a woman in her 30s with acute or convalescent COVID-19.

The CDR3 nucleotides are TGTGCCTGGAGTGTGGAAGCGAATCAGCCCCAGCATTTT. It yields the protein CAWSVEANQPQHF. The chain couples TRBV30 to TRBJ1-5, with D unresolved. This CDR3 has 13 amino acids. V was pared by 0 bases and J by 4 bases, with 7 bases between. Germline-derived CDR1 and CDR2 are GTSNPN and SVGIG (reference sequence).

In DNA, the CDR3 is TGTGCCAGTAGTATACGAGGGAACACCGGGGAGCTGTTTTTT. This encodes CASSIRGNTGELFF. This chain connects TRBV19 to TRBJ2-2; D ambiguous. V was clipped by 2 bases and J by 1 base, with 5 bases between them. CDR1 is LNHDA, CDR2 SQIVND, per germline (reference sequence). The CDR3 has 14 residues.

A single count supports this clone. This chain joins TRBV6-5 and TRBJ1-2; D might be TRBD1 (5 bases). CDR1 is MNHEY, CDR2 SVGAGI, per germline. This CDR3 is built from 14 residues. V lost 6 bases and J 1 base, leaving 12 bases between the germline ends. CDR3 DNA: TGTGCCAGCAGACCCAGGGACTTTAACTATGGCTACACCTTC. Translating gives CASRPRDFNYGYTF.

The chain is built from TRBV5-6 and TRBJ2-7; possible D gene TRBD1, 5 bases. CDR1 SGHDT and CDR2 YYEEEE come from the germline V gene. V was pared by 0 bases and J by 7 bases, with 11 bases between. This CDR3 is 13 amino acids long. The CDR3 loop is CASSLGWGKEQYF. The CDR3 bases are TGTGCCAGCAGCTTGGGGTGGGGCAAGGAGCAGTACTTC. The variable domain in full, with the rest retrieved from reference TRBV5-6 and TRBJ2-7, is DAGVTQSPTHLIKTRGQQVTLRCSPKSGHDTVSWYQQALGQGPQFIFQYYEEEERQRGNFPDRFSGHQFPNYSSELNVNALLLGDSALYLCASSLGWGKEQYFGPGTRLTVT.

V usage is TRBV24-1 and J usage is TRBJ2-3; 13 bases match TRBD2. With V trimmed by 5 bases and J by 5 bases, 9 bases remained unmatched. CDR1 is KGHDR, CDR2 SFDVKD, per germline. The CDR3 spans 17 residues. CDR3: CATSARTSGGDGDTQYF. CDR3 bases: TGTGCCACCAGTGCCCGCACTAGCGGGGGGGACGGAGATACGCAGTATTTT.

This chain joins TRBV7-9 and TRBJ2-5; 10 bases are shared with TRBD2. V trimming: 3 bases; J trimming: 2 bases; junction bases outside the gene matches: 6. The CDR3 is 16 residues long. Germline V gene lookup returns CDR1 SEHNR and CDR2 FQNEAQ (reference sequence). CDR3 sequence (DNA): TGTGCCAGCAGCTTTAGAGCGGGGGGGCCACAAGAGACCCAGTACTTC. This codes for CASSFRAGGPQETQYF.

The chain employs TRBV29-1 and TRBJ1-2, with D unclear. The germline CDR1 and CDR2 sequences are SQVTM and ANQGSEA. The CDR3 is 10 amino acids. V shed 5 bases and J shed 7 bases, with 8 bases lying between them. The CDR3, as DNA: TGCAGCGTTTTTGTACTTGGCTACACCTTC. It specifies CSVFVLGYTF.

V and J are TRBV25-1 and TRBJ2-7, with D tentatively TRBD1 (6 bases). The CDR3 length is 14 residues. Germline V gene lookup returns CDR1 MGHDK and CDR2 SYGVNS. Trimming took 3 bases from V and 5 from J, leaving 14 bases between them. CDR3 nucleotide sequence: TGTGCCAGCAGTGAGAACTACAGGGTGCACGAGCAGTACTTC. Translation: CASSENYRVHEQYF.

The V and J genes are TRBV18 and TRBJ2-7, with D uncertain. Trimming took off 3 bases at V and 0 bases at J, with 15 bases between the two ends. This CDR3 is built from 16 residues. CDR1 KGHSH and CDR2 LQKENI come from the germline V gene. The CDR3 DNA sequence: TGTGCCAGCTCACCCTATCCCATCCGGAGCTCCTACGAGCAGTACTTC. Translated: CASSPYPIRSSYEQYF.

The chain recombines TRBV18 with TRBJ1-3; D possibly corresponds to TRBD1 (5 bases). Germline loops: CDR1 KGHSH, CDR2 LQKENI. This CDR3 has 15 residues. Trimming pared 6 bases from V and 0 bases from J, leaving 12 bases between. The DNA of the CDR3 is TGTGCCAGCTCTCCCCCCGACAGCTCTGGAAACACCATATATTTT. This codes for CASSPPDSSGNTIYF.

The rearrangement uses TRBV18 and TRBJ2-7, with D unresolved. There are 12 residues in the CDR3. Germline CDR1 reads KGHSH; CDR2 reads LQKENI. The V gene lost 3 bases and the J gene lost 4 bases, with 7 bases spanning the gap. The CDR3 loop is CASSPPSYEQYF. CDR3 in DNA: TGTGCCAGCTCACCTCCTTCTTACGAGCAGTACTTC.

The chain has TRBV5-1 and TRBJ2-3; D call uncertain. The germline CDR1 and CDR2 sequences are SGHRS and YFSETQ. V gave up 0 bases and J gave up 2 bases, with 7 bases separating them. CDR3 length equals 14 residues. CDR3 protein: CASSLEQDTDTQYF. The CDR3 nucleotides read TGCGCCAGCAGCTTGGAGCAGGACACAGATACGCAGTATTTT.

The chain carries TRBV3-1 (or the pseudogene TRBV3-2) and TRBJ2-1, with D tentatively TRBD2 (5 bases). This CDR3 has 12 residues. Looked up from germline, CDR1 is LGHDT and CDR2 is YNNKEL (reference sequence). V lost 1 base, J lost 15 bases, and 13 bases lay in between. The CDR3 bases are TGTGCCAGCAGCCAAGCAGGAGCGGTGGCGTTCTTC. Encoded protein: CASSQAGAVAFF.

The CDR3 DNA follows: TGTGCCAGCAGCTTAGAACCCGGTAGCGGGGTGAGGAACGAGCAGTACTTC. Amino acid sequence: CASSLEPGSGVRNEQYF. The chain links TRBV7-9 to TRBJ2-7; the match to TRBD2 covers 8 bases. V shed 1 base and J 5 bases; nucleotides not matched to a gene: 13. This CDR3 contains 17 residues. Germline V gene data show CDR1 as SEHNR and CDR2 as FQNEAQ (reference sequence).

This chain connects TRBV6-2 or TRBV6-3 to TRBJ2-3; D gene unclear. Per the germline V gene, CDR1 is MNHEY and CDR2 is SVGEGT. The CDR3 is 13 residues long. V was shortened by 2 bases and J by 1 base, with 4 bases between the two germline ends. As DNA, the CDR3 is TGTGCCAGCAGTTACCATGGCACAGATACGCAGTATTTT. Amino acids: CASSYHGTDTQYF.

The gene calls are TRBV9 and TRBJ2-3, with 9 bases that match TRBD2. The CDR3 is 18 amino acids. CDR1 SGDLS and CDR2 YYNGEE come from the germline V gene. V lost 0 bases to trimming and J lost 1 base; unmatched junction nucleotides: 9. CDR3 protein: CASSVAPRLAGGTDTQYF. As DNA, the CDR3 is TGTGCCAGCAGCGTAGCGCCCCGCTTAGCGGGGGGCACAGATACGCAGTATTTT.

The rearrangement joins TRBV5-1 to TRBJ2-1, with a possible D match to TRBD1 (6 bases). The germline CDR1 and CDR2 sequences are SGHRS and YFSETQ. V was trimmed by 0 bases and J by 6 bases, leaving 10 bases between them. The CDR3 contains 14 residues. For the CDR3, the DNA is TGCGCCAGCAGCTTGGAGGGGGAGCCCAATGAGCAGTTCTTC. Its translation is CASSLEGEPNEQFF.

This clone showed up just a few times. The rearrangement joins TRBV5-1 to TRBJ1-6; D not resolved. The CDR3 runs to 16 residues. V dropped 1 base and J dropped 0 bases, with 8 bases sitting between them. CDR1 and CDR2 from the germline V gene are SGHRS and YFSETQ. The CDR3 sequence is CASSLRTSSYNSPLHF. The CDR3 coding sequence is TGCGCCAGCAGCTTGCGAACAAGCTCCTATAATTCACCCCTCCACTTT.

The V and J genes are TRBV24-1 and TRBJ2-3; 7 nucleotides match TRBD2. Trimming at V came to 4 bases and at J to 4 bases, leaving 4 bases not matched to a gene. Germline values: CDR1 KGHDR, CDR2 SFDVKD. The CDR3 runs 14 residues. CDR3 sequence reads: CATSDSSGPDTQYF. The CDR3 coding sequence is TGTGCCACCAGTGACTCTAGCGGTCCAGATACGCAGTATTTT.

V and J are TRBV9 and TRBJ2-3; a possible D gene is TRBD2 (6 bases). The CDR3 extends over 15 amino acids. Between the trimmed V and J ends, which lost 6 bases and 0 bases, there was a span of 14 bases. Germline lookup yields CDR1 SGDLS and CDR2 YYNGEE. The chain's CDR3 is CASKEGFSSTDTQYF. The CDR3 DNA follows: TGTGCCAGCAAGGAGGGATTTTCTAGCACAGATACGCAGTATTTT.